This T cell receptor (beta chain) was identified during a study of vaccination and CD4 T cells after COVID-19. About the research overall: A median of around 70 days (range 14 to 241) separated dose two from the taking of post-vaccine samples.

Turning to this clonotype: The antigen is not known.

At the Johns Hopkins FTIC core, DNA taken from cultured CD4+ T cells was sequenced by way of the Oncomine TCR Beta short-read assay. Cultures of CD4+ T cells served as the source for extracting genomic DNA. One entry per CDR3 protein results from TCRdb running MiXCR on the PCR reads. The data show over 14,000 distinct CDR3 sequences, 43% seen once. Trimming removed 7 bases from V and 2 bases from J, with 12 bases in between. Germline CDR1 is LNHDA and CDR2 is SQIVND (reference sequence). This CDR3 has 14 amino acids. The treatment: approximately 10-day PBMC culture with coronavirus spike peptide pools or control peptides (ViraFEST assay). Findings and caveats of the study: 304 of 307 vaccine-specific clones from convalescent patients were spike mono-reactive. The study found that a median approximately 86% of reactive clones in convalescent patients appeared only post-vaccination.

Material: cultured CD4+ T cells from blood. V gene TRBV19 combines with J gene TRBJ1-5; possible D gene TRBD1, 5 bases. This clonotype was sampled from a human donor with COVID-19. CDR3 sequence reads: CASMGGRGNQPQHF. In nucleotides, the CDR3 is TGTGCCAGTATGGGGGGTAGGGGCAATCAGCCCCAGCATTTT.